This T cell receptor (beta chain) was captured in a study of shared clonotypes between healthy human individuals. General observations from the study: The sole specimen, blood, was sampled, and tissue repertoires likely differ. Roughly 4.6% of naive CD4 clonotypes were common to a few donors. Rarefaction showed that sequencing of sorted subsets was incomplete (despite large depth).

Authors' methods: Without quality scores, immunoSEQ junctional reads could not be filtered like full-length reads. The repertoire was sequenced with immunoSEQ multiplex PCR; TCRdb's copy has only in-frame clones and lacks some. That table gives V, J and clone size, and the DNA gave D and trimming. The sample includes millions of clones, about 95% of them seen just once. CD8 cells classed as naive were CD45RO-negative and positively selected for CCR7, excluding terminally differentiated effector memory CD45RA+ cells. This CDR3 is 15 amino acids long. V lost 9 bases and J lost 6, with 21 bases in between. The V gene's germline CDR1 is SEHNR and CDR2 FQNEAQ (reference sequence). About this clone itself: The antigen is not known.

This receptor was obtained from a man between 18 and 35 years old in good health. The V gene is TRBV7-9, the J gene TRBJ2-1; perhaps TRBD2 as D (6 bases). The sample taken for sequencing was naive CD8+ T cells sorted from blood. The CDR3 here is CASASGDDLVNEQFF. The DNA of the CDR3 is TGTGCCAGTGCATCGGGGGACGACTTAGTCAATGAGCAGTTCTTC.